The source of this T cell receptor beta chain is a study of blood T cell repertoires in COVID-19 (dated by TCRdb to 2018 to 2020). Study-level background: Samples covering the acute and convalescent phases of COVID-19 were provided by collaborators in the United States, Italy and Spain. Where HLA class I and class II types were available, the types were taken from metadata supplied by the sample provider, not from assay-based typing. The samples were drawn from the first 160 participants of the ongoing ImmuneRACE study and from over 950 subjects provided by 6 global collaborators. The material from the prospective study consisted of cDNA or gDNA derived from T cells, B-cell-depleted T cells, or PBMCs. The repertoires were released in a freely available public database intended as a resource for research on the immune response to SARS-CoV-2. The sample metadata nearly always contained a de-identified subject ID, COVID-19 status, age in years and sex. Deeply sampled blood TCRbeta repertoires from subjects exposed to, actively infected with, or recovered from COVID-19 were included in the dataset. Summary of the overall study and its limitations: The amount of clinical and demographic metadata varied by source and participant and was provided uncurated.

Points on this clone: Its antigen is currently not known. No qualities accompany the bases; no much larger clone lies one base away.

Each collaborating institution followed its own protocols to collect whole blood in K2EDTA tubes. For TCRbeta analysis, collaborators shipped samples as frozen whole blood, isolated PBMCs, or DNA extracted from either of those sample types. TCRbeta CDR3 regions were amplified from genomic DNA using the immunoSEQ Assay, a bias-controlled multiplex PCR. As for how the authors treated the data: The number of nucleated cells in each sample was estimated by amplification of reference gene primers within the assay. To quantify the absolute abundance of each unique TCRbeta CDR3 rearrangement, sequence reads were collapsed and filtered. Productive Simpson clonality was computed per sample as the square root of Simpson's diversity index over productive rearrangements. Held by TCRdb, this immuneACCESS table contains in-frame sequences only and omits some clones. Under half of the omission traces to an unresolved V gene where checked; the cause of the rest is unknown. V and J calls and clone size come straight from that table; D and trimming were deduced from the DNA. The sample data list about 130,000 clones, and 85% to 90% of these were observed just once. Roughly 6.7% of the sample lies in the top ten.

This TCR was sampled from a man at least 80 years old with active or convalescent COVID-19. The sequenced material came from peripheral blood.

The DNA is TGTGCCAGCAGCTTGGAGGACGGACAGGAGCAGTACTTC. It codes for CASSLEDGQEQYF. The chain was built from TRBV5-4 and TRBJ2-7, with a tentative D gene TRBD1 over 6 matching bases. The CDR3 has 13 amino acids, counting the end cysteine and phenylalanine. The DNA shown is the 39-base CDR3, in frame from base 1. V is reduced by 0 bases and J by 7 bases, leaving a spacing of 11 bases between them. According to the germline V gene (reference sequence), CDR1 reads SGHNT and CDR2 reads YYREEE.